Only a few counts were recorded for the clone carrying this T cell receptor (beta chain). Its antigen is unknown. The entry originates in a study of T-cell memory formation after mild COVID-19. Study summary: The study found TCR clusters largely donor specific. Study-level findings and limits: The main location of contracting CD4+ clones was CM and EM, and that of contracting CD8+ clones was EMRA.

The ends lost 5 bases at V and 3 bases at J; junction bases unmatched: 4. Germline V gene sequence: CDR1 DFQATT, CDR2 SNEGSKA (reference sequence). The CDR3 has 13 amino acids. TCRdb used MiXCR to reprocess the 5' RACE reads, holding one entry per CDR3 protein. The sample includes 210,000 or so distinct CDR3 sequences, 15% to 20% of them seen just once. Sequencing was carried out using PBMCs or a T cell subset sorted from them (not recorded which). V gene TRBV20-1 combines with J gene TRBJ1-2; TRBD1 agrees at 9 bases. The receptor's source is an adult woman who had mild COVID-19 (a few samples of this study predate the infection). Cell type and time point are not known. The CDR3 DNA sequence: TGCAGTGCTGTCAGGACAGGGGACTATGGCTACACCTTC. Its protein product is CSAVRTGDYGYTF.